This is a list of T cell receptor beta chains from one sample in a study of blood T cells in healthy people across ages. A single record per CDR3 protein comes from TCRdb applying MiXCR to the 5' RACE reads. The sample shows more than 800,000 distinct CDR3 sequences, 35% to 55% of them seen only once. Sequencing was carried out using blood. These receptors were obtained from a woman aged 55 to 70 in good health. CDR3s include the opening cysteine and the closing phenylalanine or tryptophan. A D gene is named only where the DNA matches it firmly. Where a row states a size, it is once, few, many or the class of an expanded clone; other rows omit it.

abundance,d_gene,j_gene,v_gene,CDR3nt,CDR3aa
.,TRBD1,TRBJ1-2,TRBV10-3,TGTGCCATCAGGCCCGAGACAGGGCGGAACTATGGCTACACCTTC,CAIRPETGRNYGYTF
many,TRBD1,TRBJ2-7,TRBV28,TGTGCCAGCAGTATACCGGGACAGGGTGGCGAGCAGTACTTC,CASSIPGQGGEQYF
.,TRBD2,TRBJ2-1,TRBV20-1,TGCAGTGCTAGGTCCTGGCGGGGGGGAGGATGGGGATACAATGAGCAGTTCTTC,CSARSWRGGGWGYNEQFF
.,TRBD1,TRBJ2-3,TRBV20-1,TGCAGTGCTAGTGCCCATCGTGCAGGGGGCTCAGATACGCAGTATTTT,CSASAHRAGGSDTQYF
.,TRBD1,TRBJ2-7,TRBV2,TGTGCCAGGAGTAAAGGACAGGGCTCCTACGAGCAGTACTTC,CARSKGQGSYEQYF
.,TRBD2,TRBJ2-4,TRBV28,TGTGCCAGCAGTTTCCCAAGTGGACTAGCGGTTACGATAGCCAAAAACATTCAGTACTTC,CASSFPSGLAVTIAKNIQYF
.,TRBD2,TRBJ2-1,TRBV7-6,TGTGCCAGCAGCTTAGAGATAGCGGGACTATGCAATGAGCAGTTCTTC,CASSLEIAGLCNEQFF
few,.,TRBJ1-1,TRBV20-1,TGCAGTGCCCCGGGACAAAACACTGAAGCTTTCTTT,CSAPGQNTEAFF
few,.,TRBJ2-4,TRBV12-3/TRBV12-4,TGTGCCAGCGACAGTCCCGGTAGAAACATTCAGTACTTC,CASDSPGRNIQYF
.,.,TRBJ1-1,TRBV29-1,TGCAGCGCCCAATTGAACACTGAAGCTTTCTTT,CSAQLNTEAFF
.,.,TRBJ2-1,TRBV4-1,TGCGCCAGCAGCCAAGATGGACTGGGGTACGATGAGCAGTTCTTC,CASSQDGLGYDEQFF
.,.,TRBJ2-1,TRBV5-1,TGCGCCAGCAGATTGGGACCGGACCCTGGGAATGAGCAGTTCTTC,CASRLGPDPGNEQFF
.,TRBD1,TRBJ2-3,TRBV29-1,TGCAGCGTCACAAACAGGGGCAGCACAGATACGCAGTATTTT,CSVTNRGSTDTQYF
many,.,TRBJ2-3,TRBV12-3/TRBV12-4,TGTGCCAGCAGTCCACCTAGCGCCCGCGCCACAGATACGCAGTATTTT,CASSPPSARATDTQYF
.,.,TRBJ2-7,TRBV7-8,TGTGCCAGCAGTCTTGAGGGTGGGAGGTACGAGCAGTACTTC,CASSLEGGRYEQYF
.,.,TRBJ2-5,TRBV10-2,TGCGCCAGCAGTGTCTACAGCTTACAAGAGACCCAGTACTTC,CASSVYSLQETQYF
many,.,TRBJ2-5,TRBV4-1,TGCGCCAGCAGCCAAGACGGCGTGTATGAGACCCAGTACTTC,CASSQDGVYETQYF
.,TRBD1,TRBJ1-2,TRBV6-5,TGTGCCAGCATTAGCGGGACAGGGGGTATGGGCTACACCTTC,CASISGTGGMGYTF